This T cell receptor (beta chain) is drawn from a study of T cell responses to AZD1222 COVID-19 vaccine. This CDR3 spans 15 amino acids. CDR1 and CDR2 from the germline V gene are MDHEN and SYDVKM. V dropped 5 bases and J dropped 3 bases, with 17 bases sitting between them. Profiling relied on immunoSEQ multiplex PCR, and the TCRdb table lists in-frame clones only, not all of them. In the table there are tens of thousands of clones, more than 90% of which are singletons. This specimen consisted of peripheral blood, obtained 28 days after the second AZD1222 dose. This receptor was taken from an adult who received the AZD1222 COVID-19 vaccine. The chain uses TRBV28 and TRBJ2-7; perhaps TRBD2 as D (6 bases). CDR3 loop: CASSMGGRDFYEQYF. CDR3 DNA: TGTGCCAGCAGTATGGGAGGCAGAGACTTCTACGAGCAGTACTTC.